The 9 T cell receptor beta chains reported below all come from one sample, sequenced in a study of PD-L1 blockade in urothelial cancer. Libraries were prepared by immunoSEQ multiplex PCR; TCRdb keeps only in-frame clonotypes and omits some of them. The table shows about 80,000 clones, with about nine tenths occurring only once. The sample here was PBMCs, taken around atezolizumab (anti-PD-L1) treatment. The receptors come from a woman aged 70-85 years with urothelial cancer.

The chain links TRBV18 to TRBJ2-5; D unclear. Between the trimmed V and J ends, which lost 2 bases and 5 bases, there was a span of 6 bases. Germline-derived CDR1 and CDR2 are KGHSH and LQKENI. The CDR3 runs 12 residues. The CDR3 is CASSPSHETQYF. The CDR3 nucleotides read TGTGCCAGCTCACCAAGCCACGAGACCCAGTACTTC.

The chain employs TRBV9 and TRBJ2-7, with 9 bases identical to TRBD2. CDR3 length equals 15 residues. The J segment lost 2 bases and the V segment lost 1 base, leaving 4 bases of the junction unmatched. Germline values: CDR1 SGDLS, CDR2 YYNGEE. The CDR3, as DNA: TGTGCCAGCAGCGTAAATCCTAGCGGGGCCTACGAGCAGTACTTC. This sequence encodes CASSVNPSGAYEQYF.

The V call is TRBV29-1, the J call TRBJ1-2; 8 bases are a match to TRBD1. The CDR3 is made up of 13 amino acids. Germline CDR1 SQVTM, CDR2 ANQGSEA. After removal of 8 bases from V and 7 bases from J, the junction contained 12 bases not matched to a gene. The CDR3 nucleotides read TGCAGCATGAAGGACAGGGTGAATAGTGGCTACACCTTC. Amino acid sequence: CSMKDRVNSGYTF.

This clone was seen a few times. The chain joins TRBV5-4 to TRBJ1-1; tentatively, D is TRBD1 (5 bases). CDR1 and CDR2 (germline): SGHNT, YYREEE (reference sequence). There are 17 residues in the CDR3. V was pared by 4 bases and J by 5 bases, with 24 bases between. CDR3 nucleotide sequence: TGTGCCAGCAGCCGTCGCGGATCCGTCCGTCGGGGGACTGAAGCTTTCTTT. It translates to CASSRRGSVRRGTEAFF.

This chain connects TRBV5-1 to TRBJ2-7, with D tentatively TRBD2 (7 bases). V dropped 3 bases and J dropped 5 bases, with 15 bases sitting between them. This CDR3 is built from 14 residues. The germline CDR1 and CDR2 sequences are SGHRS and YFSETQ. CDR3 sequence: CASSSLGGGNEQYF. The DNA for the CDR3 is TGCGCCAGCAGCTCGTTAGGGGGGGGCAACGAGCAGTACTTC.

The table lists this clone with a count of one. The rearrangement links TRBV6-1 to TRBJ1-6; D is unresolved. Germline V CDR1 and CDR2: MNHNS, SASEGT. V was shortened by 5 bases and J by 10 bases, with 12 bases between the two germline ends. This CDR3 has 13 amino acids. CDR3 bases: TGTGCCAGCAGTATGGGGAGAGAATCACCCCTCCACTTT. Translating it yields CASSMGRESPLHF.

The V gene is TRBV23-1, the J gene TRBJ1-1; D call uncertain. TRBV23-1 is flagged as an ORF with uncertain function. The CDR3 is made up of 11 amino acids. Trimming stripped 3 bases from V and 6 bases from J, with 5 bases between. CDR3 in amino acids: CASSQSSEAFF. Written as DNA, the CDR3 is TGCGCCAGCAGTCAGAGTTCTGAAGCTTTCTTT.

The rearrangement links TRBV7-6 to TRBJ2-3; 12 nucleotides line up with TRBD2. The trim removed 1 base at V and 0 bases at J, leaving 8 bases unmatched. The CDR3 sequence is 19 residues long. The germline CDR1 and CDR2 sequences are SGHVS and FNYEAQ. DNA of the CDR3: TGTGCCAGCAGCTTAGGACTAGCGGGGGATATGGCTAGCACAGATACGCAGTATTTT. It encodes CASSLGLAGDMASTDTQYF.

V usage is TRBV7-2 and J usage is TRBJ2-3, with D perhaps matching TRBD2 (6 bases). Germline assignment: CDR1 SGHTA and CDR2 FQGNSA. The ends were cut back, 6 bases at V and 2 bases at J, with 21 bases in the middle. The CDR3 has 17 amino acids. CDR3 amino acids: CASRLATNIPDTDTQYF. In DNA form, the CDR3 reads TGTGCCAGCAGGCTAGCGACCAATATACCAGACACAGATACGCAGTATTTT.